These 27 T cell receptor beta chains share one sample of origin, sequenced in a study of blood T cell repertoires in COVID-19. Profiled with immunoSEQ multiplex PCR; TCRdb holds only in-frame clones, not every one. Here the sample spans under 150,000 clones, roughly 80% being singletons. Specimen: peripheral blood. These TCRs come from a human donor in a cohort sampled during active COVID-19.

This clone was seen a few times. The chain carries TRBV4-1 and TRBJ2-7; no reliable D call. Germline CDR1 and CDR2: MGHRA and YSYEKL. The V end lost 1 base, the J end lost 0 bases, and 10 bases lay between the germline ends. The CDR3 has 15 amino acids. The CDR3 protein is CASSQVSVRSYEQYF. Here the CDR3 DNA reads TGCGCCAGCAGCCAAGTTTCAGTTCGCTCCTACGAGCAGTACTTC.

The chain has TRBV10-3 and TRBJ2-4; D perhaps matches TRBD1 (5 bases). Looked up from germline, CDR1 is ENHRY and CDR2 is SYGVKD. The CDR3 is 14 residues long. V was pared by 6 bases and J by 0 bases, with 9 bases between. This CDR3 is CAISSDIAKNIQYF. The DNA of the CDR3 is TGTGCCATCAGCTCGGACATAGCCAAAAACATTCAGTACTTC.

The V gene is TRBV14, the J gene TRBJ2-1; D ambiguous. The CDR3 sequence is 12 residues long. Trimming took off 4 bases at V and 13 bases at J, with 14 bases between the two ends. Germline V gives CDR1 SGHDN, CDR2 FVKESK. CDR3 nucleotide sequence: TGTGCCAGCAGCCGGAGTGGCCAAGTCCAGTTCTTC. Translation: CASSRSGQVQFF. The variable domain in full, completed from reference TRBV14 and TRBJ2-1, reads EAGVTQFPSHSVIEKGQTVTLRCDPISGHDNLYWYRRVMGKEIKFLLHFVKESKQDESGMPNNRFLAERTGGTYSTLKVQPAELEDSGVYFCASSRSGQVQFFGPGTRLTVL.

This chain joins TRBV4-1 and TRBJ2-2; D is unclear. CDR1 is MGHRA and CDR2 is YSYEKL in the germline V gene. The CDR3 consists of 14 residues. V was pared by 1 base and J by 9 bases, with 12 bases between. In DNA, the CDR3 is TGCGCCAGCAGCCAAGCGTTCGACTCCTGGGAGCTGTTTTTT. Residues: CASSQAFDSWELFF.

This chain connects TRBV5-4 to TRBJ1-2, with no clear D. The CDR3 length is 16 residues. Trimming removed 0 bases at V and 8 bases at J, with 20 bases between. CDR1 is SGHNT and CDR2 is YYREEE in the germline V gene (reference sequence). This CDR3 is CASSLEGSEGIGGYTF. The CDR3, as DNA: TGTGCCAGCAGCTTGGAGGGCAGTGAGGGTATCGGGGGCTACACCTTC. The complete variable domain, with remaining parts taken from reference TRBV5-4 and TRBJ1-2, reads ETGVTQSPTHLIKTRGQQVTLRCSSQSGHNTVSWYQQALGQGPQFIFQYYREEENGRGNFPPRFSGLQFPNYSSELNVNALELDDSALYLCASSLEGSEGIGGYTFGSGTRLTVV.

The chain recombines TRBV7-3 with TRBJ2-7; 8 bases match TRBD2. Germline CDR1 SGHTA, CDR2 FQGTGA. CDR3 size: 13 residues. Unmatched junction bases numbered 4, after V lost 2 bases and J lost 7 bases. CDR3 residues: CASSLVRGGEQYF. The CDR3 nucleotides are TGTGCCAGCAGCTTAGTCCGGGGGGGAGAGCAGTACTTC. The whole variable domain, remainder taken from reference TRBV7-3 and TRBJ2-7, is GAGVSQTPSNKVTEKGKYVELRCDPISGHTALYWYRQSLGQGPEFLIYFQGTGAADDSGLPNDRFFAVRPEGSVSTLKIQRTERGDSAVYLCASSLVRGGEQYFGPGTRLTVT.

The chain is built from TRBV6-6 and TRBJ2-7, with TRBD1 as a possible D gene (5 bases). The CDR3 sequence is 14 residues long. Germline lookup yields CDR1 MNHNY and CDR2 SVGAGI (reference sequence). Trimming pared 6 bases from V and 3 bases from J, leaving 15 bases between. CDR3 region: CASRDSATRYEQYF. The CDR3 DNA follows: TGTGCCAGCAGAGACAGCGCAACCCGCTACGAGCAGTACTTC.

This clone was observed a few times. This sequence joins TRBV28 and TRBJ1-3, with 7 bases aligning to TRBD1. Germline values: CDR1 MDHEN, CDR2 SYDVKM. This CDR3 region has 14 residues. V trimming: 4 bases; J trimming: 1 base; junction bases outside the gene matches: 1. DNA for the CDR3: TGTGCCAGCAGTTCGACAGGGTCTGGAAACACCATATATTTT. It encodes CASSSTGSGNTIYF.

The rearrangement uses TRBV20-1 and TRBJ2-5, with TRBD2 matching 9 bases. V shed 3 bases, J shed 2 bases, and the junction held 7 bases outside the gene matches. Germline CDR1 and CDR2: DFQATT and SNEGSKA (reference sequence). This CDR3 is built from 15 residues. DNA for the CDR3: TGCAGTGCTAGTACCGGGACTAGCCAACAAGAGACCCAGTACTTC. Amino acids: CSASTGTSQQETQYF.

The V gene is TRBV5-4, the J gene TRBJ1-2; D not certain. CDR1 and CDR2 (germline): SGHNT, YYREEE (reference sequence). V was pared by 3 bases and J by 2 bases, with 11 bases between. The CDR3 length is 14 residues. The CDR3 bases are TGTGCCAGCAGCTGGGCAATTGAGAACTATGGCTACACCTTC. Residues: CASSWAIENYGYTF.

The chain links TRBV9 to TRBJ1-3; TRBD1 might be the D (6 bases). The CDR3 extends over 16 amino acids. V lost 3 bases and J 0 bases, leaving 13 bases between the germline ends. Germline values: CDR1 SGDLS, CDR2 YYNGEE. The CDR3 DNA sequence: TGTGCCAGCAGCGAGGCAGGGGTCAGCTCTGGAAACACCATATATTTT. It codes for CASSEAGVSSGNTIYF.

The V call is TRBV28, the J call TRBJ1-2; 10 bases fit TRBD1. V shed 3 bases, J shed 5 bases, and the junction held 6 bases outside the gene matches. This CDR3 region has 15 residues. Germline lookup yields CDR1 MDHEN and CDR2 SYDVKM. The CDR3 protein is CASSLTGGAIYGYTF. The DNA for the CDR3 is TGTGCCAGCAGTTTGACAGGGGGCGCGATTTATGGCTACACCTTC.

The chain recombines TRBV6-5 with TRBJ2-2; TRBD2 aligns across 11 bases. Per the germline V gene, CDR1 is MNHEY and CDR2 is SVGAGI. The CDR3 contains 14 residues. The J segment lost 5 bases and the V segment lost 6 bases, leaving 2 bases of the junction unmatched. CDR3: CASSIAGGTGELFF. The CDR3 DNA reads TGTGCCAGCAGCATAGCGGGGGGGACCGGGGAGCTGTTTTTT.

The chain combines TRBV10-3 with TRBJ1-2, with D possibly TRBD1 on 5 matching bases. The CDR3 is made up of 14 amino acids. V was pared by 0 bases and J by 8 bases, with 13 bases between. Germline CDR1 reads ENHRY; CDR2 reads SYGVKD. The CDR3 spells CAISESRQYGGYTF. The CDR3 nucleotides read TGTGCCATCAGTGAGTCGAGACAGTATGGGGGCTACACCTTC.

This clone is a singleton in its sample. This chain joins TRBV6-1 and TRBJ2-5; TRBD2 matches at 9 bases. The CDR3 length is 15 residues. With 2 bases clipped from V and 5 bases from J, the junction kept 6 bases outside the gene matches. Germline V CDR1 and CDR2: MNHNS, SASEGT. CDR3 sequence (DNA): TGTGCCAGCAGTGAACCGGCGGGGGGGCGGGAGACCCAGTACTTC. Its protein product is CASSEPAGGRETQYF.

V gene TRBV18 combines with J gene TRBJ2-5; maybe TRBD1 (6 bases). This CDR3 is built from 18 residues. Trimming took 5 bases from V and 2 from J, leaving 24 bases between them. Germline CDR1 and CDR2: KGHSH and LQKENI. CDR3: CASSTLNAQGLDQETQYF. The CDR3 bases are TGTGCCAGCTCAACATTAAACGCACAGGGTTTGGATCAAGAGACCCAGTACTTC.

This clone was observed at least ten times. J is TRBJ2-5 and V is TRBV27, with 9 positions matching TRBD2. The CDR3 extends over 15 amino acids. J gave up 0 bases and V 3 bases, and 2 bases lay outside the gene matches. The V gene's germline CDR1 is MNHEY and CDR2 SMNVEV (reference sequence). CDR3 sequence: CASSLTSGYQETQYF. DNA of the CDR3: TGTGCCAGCAGTTTGACTAGCGGATACCAAGAGACCCAGTACTTC.

The chain couples TRBV29-1 to TRBJ1-4, with a tentative D call TRBD1 (6 bases). V was cut by 8 bases and J by 8 bases, with 18 bases left in between. This CDR3 comprises 13 residues. From germline, CDR1 is SQVTM and CDR2 ANQGSEA. CDR3 nucleotide sequence: TGCAGCATCAGGACAGCAGGAAAAGAAAAACTGTTTTTT. It yields the protein CSIRTAGKEKLFF.

The chain employs TRBV7-2 and TRBJ2-5; 10 bases fit TRBD2. Trimming cost V 1 base and J 5 bases; bases outside gene matches: 7. From germline, CDR1 is SGHTA and CDR2 FQGNSA. The CDR3 spans 16 residues. Here the CDR3 reads CASSLVTSGAWETQYF. The DNA for the CDR3 is TGTGCCAGCAGCTTAGTTACTAGCGGGGCCTGGGAGACCCAGTACTTC.

The CDR3 nucleotides read TGTGCCAGCAGCTTAACCGGGTCCAATGAGCAGTTCTTC. Its protein product is CASSLTGSNEQFF. The chain recombines TRBV7-9 with TRBJ2-1; D uncertain. CDR3 length: 13 amino acids. V lost 2 bases to trimming and J lost 6 bases, with 8 bases between them. CDR1 and CDR2 from the germline V gene are SEHNR and FQNEAQ (reference sequence). Full variable domain (outside the CDR3, taken from reference TRBV7-9 and TRBJ2-1): DTGVSQNPRHKITKRGQNVTFRCDPISEHNRLYWYRQTLGQGPEFLTYFQNEAQLEKSRLLSDRFSAERPKGSFSTLEIQRTEQGDSAMYLCASSLTGSNEQFFGPGTRLTVL.

This clone was found once. The chain has TRBV15 and TRBJ2-5; a possible D gene is TRBD1 (5 bases). Per the germline V gene, CDR1 is LNHNV and CDR2 is YYDKDF (reference sequence). The CDR3 spans 14 residues. V shed 5 bases and J shed 3 bases, with 13 bases lying between them. CDR3 amino acids: CATSVGPTEETQYF. The CDR3 DNA follows: TGTGCCACCAGCGTGGGGCCCACCGAAGAGACCCAGTACTTC.

The rearrangement joins TRBV5-4 to TRBJ2-2; 9 nucleotides align to TRBD1. The CDR3 is 16 residues long. The junction had 7 bases not matched to a gene; V was cut back by 3 bases and J by 4 bases. Germline CDR1 and CDR2: SGHNT and YYREEE (reference sequence). The CDR3 region is CASSSPGTGFTGELFF. CDR3 bases: TGTGCCAGCAGCTCCCCCGGGACAGGGTTCACCGGGGAGCTGTTTTTT.

The chain employs TRBV12-5 and TRBJ2-3; a possible D gene is TRBD1 (6 bases). Trimming removed 6 bases at V and 1 base at J, with 14 bases between. This CDR3 is 15 amino acids long. Germline CDR1 is LGHNT and CDR2 is FRNRAP. The CDR3 sequence is CASGNRVGGTDTQYF. The CDR3 DNA follows: TGTGCTAGTGGAAACAGGGTTGGGGGCACAGATACGCAGTATTTT.

This clone was counted once. The chain is built from TRBV11-3 and TRBJ1-5, with D possibly being TRBD1 (5 bases). Germline V lookup: CDR1 SGHNT, CDR2 YENEEA. The CDR3 consists of 19 residues. V lost 0 bases to trimming and J lost 0 bases, with 18 bases between them. The CDR3 bases are TGTGCCAGCAGCTTAGATGGGGCCGGGACTGAGAATAGCAATCAGCCCCAGCATTTT. Amino acids: CASSLDGAGTENSNQPQHF.

This clone was recorded a few times. V is TRBV10-3 and J is TRBJ2-2, with TRBD1 identical over 9 bases. V gave up 10 bases and J gave up 2 bases; unmatched junction bases: 20. CDR1 is ENHRY and CDR2 is SYGVKD in the germline V gene. CDR3 length: 19 residues. The CDR3 DNA reads as TGTGCCAACACCACAGCCGGACAGGGGATGTGGTTTAACACCGGGGAGCTGTTTTTT. Its protein product is CANTTAGQGMWFNTGELFF.

This clone was detected only a few times. The V gene is TRBV19, the J gene TRBJ1-1; TRBD1 might be the D (5 bases). Trimming cost V 8 bases and J 2 bases, with 15 bases left between them. The CDR3 spans 14 residues. Germline V CDR1 and CDR2: LNHDA, SQIVND (reference sequence). Here the CDR3 DNA reads TGTGCCAGTGACGGGGGGGTAATAAACACTGAAGCTTTCTTT. Protein sequence: CASDGGVINTEAFF. The whole variable domain, remainder taken from reference TRBV19 and TRBJ1-1, is DGGITQSPKYLFRKEGQNVTLSCEQNLNHDAMYWYRQDPGQGLRLIYYSQIVNDFQKGDIAEGYSVSREKKESFPLTVTSAQKNPTAFYLCASDGGVINTEAFFGQGTRLTVV.

The chain joins TRBV19 to TRBJ2-7; D is uncertain. The V gene lost 8 bases and the J gene lost 4 bases, with 24 bases spanning the gap. The CDR3 contains 16 residues. In germline, CDR1 is LNHDA, CDR2 SQIVND (reference sequence). The CDR3 region has the DNA TGTGCCAGTTCGCCCACAGCCCAGCCCTCCCTTTACGAGCAGTACTTC. Its translation is CASSPTAQPSLYEQYF.